This T cell receptor beta chain appears in the sequencing data of a study of T cell changes during pregnancy in multiple sclerosis. This CDR3 contains 12 residues. Trimming took off 11 bases at V and 0 bases at J, with 10 bases between the two ends. Germline V gives CDR1 SNHLY, CDR2 FYNNEI. The table came from immunoSEQ multiplex PCR; TCRdb's copy has only in-frame clones and leaves some out. The data show some 37,000 clones, about nine tenths seen once. The source was CD4+ T cells from peripheral blood mononuclear cells, collected after pregnancy. This TCR was recovered from a female donor in good health, enrolled as a control in a pregnancy study. The chain employs TRBV2 and TRBJ1-1, with D possibly being TRBD1 (6 bases). CDR3 bases: TGTGCCGTCGGGACAATGAACACTGAAGCTTTCTTT. Translation: CAVGTMNTEAFF.